Detailed here is one T cell receptor beta chain. This specimen comes from a study of blood T cell repertoires in COVID-19. Background on the study: COVID-19 samples collected from the United States, Italy and Spain covered acute and convalescent phases. T cells, B-cell-depleted T cells, or PBMCs provided the cDNA or gDNA that served as material.

In the authors' workflow: How many nucleated cells were present was estimated from reference gene primer amplification. The table came from immunoSEQ multiplex PCR; TCRdb's copy has only in-frame clones and leaves some out. The DNA was the basis for D and trimming; V, J and clone size are from that table. Here the sample spans around 30,000 clones, under 95% being singletons. V lost 1 base, J lost 10 bases, and 14 bases lay in between. This CDR3 region has 14 residues. CDR1 SEHNR and CDR2 FQNEAQ come from the germline V gene (reference sequence). The chain combines TRBV7-9 with TRBJ2-1; D is perhaps TRBD1 (5 bases). The sequenced material came from peripheral blood. The TCR was taken from a man aged 65-85 years with active or convalescent COVID-19. The DNA of the CDR3 is TGTGCCAGCAGCTTAGACGTCGGTGGGGCGGAGCAGTTCTTC. Its translation: CASSLDVGGAEQFF.